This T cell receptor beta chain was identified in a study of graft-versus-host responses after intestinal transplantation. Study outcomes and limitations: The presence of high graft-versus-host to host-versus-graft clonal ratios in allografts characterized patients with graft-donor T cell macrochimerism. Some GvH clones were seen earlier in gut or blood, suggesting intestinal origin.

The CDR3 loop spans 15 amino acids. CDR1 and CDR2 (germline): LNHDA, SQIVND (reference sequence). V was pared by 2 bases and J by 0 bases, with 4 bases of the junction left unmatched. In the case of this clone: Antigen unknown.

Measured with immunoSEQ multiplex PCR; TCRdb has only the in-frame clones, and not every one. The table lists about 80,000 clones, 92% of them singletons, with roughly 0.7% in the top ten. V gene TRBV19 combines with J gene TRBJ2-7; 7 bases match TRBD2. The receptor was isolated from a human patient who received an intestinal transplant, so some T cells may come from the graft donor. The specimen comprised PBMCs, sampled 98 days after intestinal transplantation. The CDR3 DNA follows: TGTGCCAGTAGTATACTCGGCGGGAGCTCCTACGAGCAGTACTTC. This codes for CASSILGGSSYEQYF.